This TCR beta chain was captured by sequencing in a study of blood T cell repertoires in COVID-19 (TCRdb year 2020). Regarding the study in general: Samples covering the acute and convalescent phases of COVID-19 were provided by collaborators in the United States, Italy and Spain. The prospective study material was composed of cDNA or gDNA derived from T cells, B-cell-depleted T cells, or PBMCs. Subjects who had been exposed to COVID-19, were actively infected with it, or had recovered from it provided the deeply sampled blood TCRbeta repertoires that made up the dataset. The repertoires were released in a freely available public database meant as a resource for research on the immune response to SARS-CoV-2. The samples were drawn from the first 160 participants of the ongoing ImmuneRACE study and from roughly 1,300 subjects provided by 6 global collaborators. The sample metadata nearly always contained a de-identified subject ID, COVID-19 status, age in years and sex. Where HLA class I and class II types were available, the types were taken from metadata supplied by the sample provider, not from assay-based typing.

The germline ends are 16 bases apart after V is trimmed by 0 bases and J by 5 bases. The germline V gene specifies SGHNT as CDR1 and YENEEA as CDR2. From cysteine to phenylalanine, the CDR3 is 16 amino acids long. The retained sequence is limited to the CDR3, 48 bases, with the frame set at the first base. Points the paper makes about the study in general: The amount of clinical and demographic metadata varied by source and participant and was provided uncurated.

TCRbeta CDR3 regions were amplified from genomic DNA by means of the immunoSEQ Assay, a bias-controlled multiplex PCR. The study's own analysis went as follows. The number of nucleated cells in each sample was estimated from the amplification of reference gene primers within the assay. To quantify the absolute abundance of each unique TCRbeta CDR3 rearrangement, sequence reads were collapsed and filtered. Productive Simpson clonality was computed per sample as the square root of Simpson's diversity index over productive rearrangements. TCRdb retrieved this table from immuneACCESS and kept in-frame rearrangements only. Not all clones are present; in checked studies, unresolved V genes account for under half, and no reason is known for the remainder. The V and J calls and the clone size are those of that table, but D and trimming were determined from the DNA. The sample table holds about 270,000 clones, of which around 90% were seen once. About 3% of the sample is taken by the ten largest.

To note about this clone: What antigen it recognizes has not been identified. No base qualities exist here, and no much larger clone lies one base off it.

Enrolling through a virtual design, the prospective study's participants ranged in age from roughly 18 to 89 years and lived across 20 to 25 United States geographic areas. To assign participants to cohorts, the prospective study relied on clinical history that participants themselves reported in a screening survey and a study questionnaire. A participant counted as exposed if, within 2 weeks of entering the study, that participant had been in contact with someone who had a PCR-confirmed or clinician-diagnosed COVID-19 case. In the prospective study, mobile phlebotomists collected whole blood, serum and a nasopharyngeal or oropharyngeal swab from each participant. Additional blood draws and questionnaires over an approximately two-month period could optionally be provided by prospective study participants. Blood samples from the prospective study were shipped frozen or at room temperature prior to DNA extraction.

The chain couples TRBV11-3 to TRBJ1-2; the D gene is not confidently resolved. This TCR came from a middle-aged man who had been exposed to COVID-19. The source material was PBMCs or T cells enriched from blood (not recorded which). Here the CDR3 is given as CASSLEGSAGSYGYTF. In nucleotide form, the sequence is TGTGCCAGCAGCTTAGAAGGCTCGGCAGGTTCTTATGGCTACACCTTC. This CDR3, with the reference TRBV11-3 and TRBJ1-2 proteins standing in past its ends, gives the full variable domain EAGVVQSPRYKIIEKKQPVAFWCNPISGHNTLYWYLQNLGQGPELLIRYENEEAVDDSQLPKDRFSAERLKGVDSTLKIQPAELGDSAVYLCASSLEGSAGSYGYTFGSGTRLTVV.